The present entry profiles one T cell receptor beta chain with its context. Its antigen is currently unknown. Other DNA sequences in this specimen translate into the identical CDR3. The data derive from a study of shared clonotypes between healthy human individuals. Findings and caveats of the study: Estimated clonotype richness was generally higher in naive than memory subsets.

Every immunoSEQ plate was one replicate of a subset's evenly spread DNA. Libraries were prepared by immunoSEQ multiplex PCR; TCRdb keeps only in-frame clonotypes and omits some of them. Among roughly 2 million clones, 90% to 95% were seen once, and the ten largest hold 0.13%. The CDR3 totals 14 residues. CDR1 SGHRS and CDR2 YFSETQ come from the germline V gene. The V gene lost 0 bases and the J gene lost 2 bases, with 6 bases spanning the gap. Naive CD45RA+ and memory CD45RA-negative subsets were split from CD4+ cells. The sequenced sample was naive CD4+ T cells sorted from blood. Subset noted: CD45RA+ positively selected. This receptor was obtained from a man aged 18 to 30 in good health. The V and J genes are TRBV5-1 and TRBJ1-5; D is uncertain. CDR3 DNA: TGCGCCAGCAGCTTGGGGGGTGGCAATCAGCCCCAGCATTTT. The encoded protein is CASSLGGGNQPQHF.